Described below is a single T cell receptor beta chain sequence and its context. Germline V gene data show CDR1 as SGHRS and CDR2 as YFSETQ. The CDR3 runs 14 residues. The germline V and J ends were trimmed by 5 bases and 0 bases, with 10 bases remaining between them. TCRdb's copy holds only in-frame clones and misses some; the assay was immunoSEQ multiplex PCR. Counted here are tens of thousands of clones, approximately 91% occurring once; the ten biggest clones make up roughly 0.38%. This sample was included in a study of OX40 agonist ivuxolimab in advanced cancers. This TCR came from an adult with an advanced solid tumor such as melanoma, head and neck, liver or kidney cancer. This sequence joins TRBV5-1 and TRBJ2-3; D remains unclear. The sequences come from CD4+ or CD8+ T cells sorted from blood, collected in a trial of the OX40 agonist ivuxolimab. This chain's CDR3 is CASSIQSSTDTQYF. DNA of the CDR3: TGCGCCAGCAGTATCCAATCTAGCACAGATACGCAGTATTTT.